This T cell receptor (beta chain) was sequenced during a study of blood T cell repertoires in COVID-19. Study summary: Acute and convalescent COVID-19 specimens originated in the United States, Italy and Spain. T cells, B-cell-depleted T cells, or PBMCs supplied cDNA or gDNA.

V dropped 2 bases and J dropped 4; count of bases not matched to a gene: 4. CDR1 is MGHDK and CDR2 is SYGVNS in the germline V gene. This CDR3 spans 14 amino acids. As handled by the study authors: Nucleated cell number was recorded as an estimate derived from reference gene primer amplification. Here immunoSEQ multiplex PCR was the method, and the copy in TCRdb shows in-frame clones only, minus some. V and J calls and clone size come straight from that table; D and trimming were deduced from the DNA. Here the sample spans tens of thousands of clones, around 88% being singletons. The source material was peripheral blood. The chain uses TRBV25-1 and TRBJ1-2; 7 nucleotides line up with TRBD1. The origin of this receptor is a man aged 50 to 59 with active COVID-19. For the CDR3, the DNA is TGTGCCAGCAGTGAAGTTCAGGGGGGCTATGGCTACACCTTC. It encodes CASSEVQGGYGYTF.